This T cell receptor beta chain was sequenced during a study of T cell repertoires in cytomegalovirus infection. V dropped 1 base and J dropped 8; count of bases not matched to a gene: 18. Germline V CDR1 and CDR2: DFQATT, SNEGSKA (reference sequence). The CDR3 sequence is 17 residues long. This clonotype was observed many times. A single record per CDR3 protein comes from TCRdb applying MiXCR to the reads. Altogether 65,000 to 90,000 distinct CDR3 sequences are present, 3.5% to 4% being singletons, with the ten largest covering about 20%. The sequence was obtained from a human donor in good health (CMV status not recorded). Some clones in this sample may be carry-over from other donors' samples. The sequenced sample was PBMCs. The chain uses TRBV20-1 and TRBJ1-2; 8 nucleotides line up with TRBD1. CDR3 sequence: CSARVLPKDRGSSGYTF. The CDR3 nucleotides are TGCAGTGCTAGAGTCTTACCCAAAGACAGGGGATCTTCCGGCTACACCTTC.